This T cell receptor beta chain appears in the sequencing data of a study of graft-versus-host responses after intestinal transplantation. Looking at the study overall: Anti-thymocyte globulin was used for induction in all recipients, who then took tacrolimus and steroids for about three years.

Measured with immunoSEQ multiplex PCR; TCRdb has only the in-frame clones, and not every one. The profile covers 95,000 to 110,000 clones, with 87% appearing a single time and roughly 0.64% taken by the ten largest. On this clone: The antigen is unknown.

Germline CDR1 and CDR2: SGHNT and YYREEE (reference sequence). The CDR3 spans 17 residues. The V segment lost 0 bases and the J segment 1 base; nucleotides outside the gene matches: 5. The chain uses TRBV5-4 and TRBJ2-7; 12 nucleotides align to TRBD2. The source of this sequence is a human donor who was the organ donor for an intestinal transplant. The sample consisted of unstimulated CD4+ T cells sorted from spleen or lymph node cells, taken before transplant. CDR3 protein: CASSLALAGGRSYEQYF. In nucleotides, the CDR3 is TGTGCCAGCAGCTTGGCACTAGCGGGAGGCCGGTCCTACGAGCAGTACTTC. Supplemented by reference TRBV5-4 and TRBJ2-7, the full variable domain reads ETGVTQSPTHLIKTRGQQVTLRCSSQSGHNTVSWYQQALGQGPQFIFQYYREEENGRGNFPPRFSGLQFPNYSSELNVNALELDDSALYLCASSLALAGGRSYEQYFGPGTRLTVT.